These T cell receptor beta chains were read from a single sample in a study of human CD8 memory T cell subsets. TCRdb processed the 5' RACE reads again and assigns one entry to each CDR3 protein, with no DNA. With about 6,700 distinct CDR3 sequences in the sample, the ten largest clones hold around 24%. The material sequenced was CD8+ T cells from PBMCs. The source of these receptors is a human donor in good health. Both conserved end residues are part of each CDR3. Not every row has a clone size; where given, it reads once, few, many or a size class.

TRBJ1-2 TRBV2 medium-sized CASSDVSQINYGYTF
TRBJ2-1 TRBV9 - CASSVDLAGGDNEQFF
TRBJ2-4 TRBV15 - CATSSFPLAKNIQYF
TRBJ2-2 TRBV7-9 - CASSSGRTGDTGELFF
TRBJ2-7 TRBV6-2/TRBV6-3 - CASSSWTASYEQYF
TRBJ2-7 TRBV20-1 - CSASSTGTAPYEQYF
TRBJ2-4 TRBV3-1 - CASSQKEVIAKNIQYF
TRBJ2-5 TRBV5-1 - CASYSGTGKVETQYF
TRBJ1-2 TRBV5-5 - CASSSEDMGGYGYTF
TRBJ2-5 TRBV5-1 - CASSPGTGGPQETQYF
TRBJ2-2 TRBV13 - CASSLRPVGELFF
TRBJ1-4 TRBV23-1 - CASSGPDATNEKLFF
TRBJ2-5 TRBV11-2 medium-sized CASSSLTGLVETQYF
TRBJ2-7 TRBV19 - CASSISSGQGLHEQYF
TRBJ2-2 TRBV5-4 - CASSLGTSITGELFF
TRBJ2-1 TRBV28 - CASSPTGTSVYNEQFF
TRBJ2-4 TRBV21-1 - CASSKVSTNRLAWEGNIQYF
TRBJ2-7 TRBV12-3/TRBV12-4 - CASSSNIYEQYF
TRBJ2-7 TRBV29-1 - CSAQGSHPHYYEQYF
TRBJ2-2 TRBV15 - CATSRALGTYTGELFF
TRBJ1-5 TRBV28 - CASSSQGGQPQHF
TRBJ2-7 TRBV5-1 medium-sized CASRLSGSYEQYF
TRBJ2-1 TRBV7-6 - CASSAEDNEQFF
TRBJ2-3 TRBV6-6 - CASSRDRPGADTQYF
TRBJ2-1 TRBV28 - CASSLSAGQFF
TRBJ2-7 TRBV10-3 - CAIRDGGGGPDEQYF
TRBJ2-1 TRBV25-1 medium-sized CASKPPGLRYNEQFF
TRBJ2-7 TRBV12-3/TRBV12-4 - CASSFLLTPYEQYF
TRBJ2-7 TRBV7-9 - CASSLGGTGGEQYF
TRBJ2-5 TRBV29-1 medium-sized CSVEDTSGRETQYF
TRBJ1-2 TRBV29-1 medium-sized CSYTPGDGYTF
TRBJ2-1 TRBV7-9 - CASENRVYEQFF
TRBJ2-1 TRBV7-9 - CASSHLLGRDYEQFF
TRBJ2-7 TRBV24-1 - CATRDPLSYEQYF
TRBJ2-7 TRBV11-2 - CASSFSKREGYEQYF
TRBJ2-3 TRBV28 medium-sized CASSFGTGPSGTQYF